This TCR beta chain originates from a study of identical twins. Study outcomes and limitations: Monozygotic twins shared more out-of-frame TCR alpha than recombination models predicted. Twin pairs' shared out-of-frame alpha sequences were enriched in low generation probability.

Germline CDR1 and CDR2: MNHEY and SVGAGI. The CDR3 length is 16 residues. With V trimmed by 0 bases and J by 4 bases, 2 bases remained unmatched. This clonotype was found a few times. No antigen is known for it. A universal primer site was incorporated via template switching, and the cDNA contained unique molecular identifiers. One entry per CDR3 protein, called by TCRdb with MiXCR from the 5' RACE reads. The repertoire consists of hundreds of thousands of distinct CDR3 sequences, with roughly an eighth occurring once and the leading ten covering roughly 1.6%. The same data also contributed to another study, on yellow fever vaccine responses in identical twins. As reported in that work: In identical twins, vaccine T cell responses appeared partly shared and partly individual.

The TCR originated in a woman aged 18-29 years in good health. J is TRBJ2-3 and V is TRBV6-5; 12 bases are a match to TRBD2. The specimen was PBMCs. The DNA of the CDR3 is TGTGCCAGCAGTTACTCATGGACTAGCGGGGCAGATACGCAGTATTTT. Protein: CASSYSWTSGADTQYF.